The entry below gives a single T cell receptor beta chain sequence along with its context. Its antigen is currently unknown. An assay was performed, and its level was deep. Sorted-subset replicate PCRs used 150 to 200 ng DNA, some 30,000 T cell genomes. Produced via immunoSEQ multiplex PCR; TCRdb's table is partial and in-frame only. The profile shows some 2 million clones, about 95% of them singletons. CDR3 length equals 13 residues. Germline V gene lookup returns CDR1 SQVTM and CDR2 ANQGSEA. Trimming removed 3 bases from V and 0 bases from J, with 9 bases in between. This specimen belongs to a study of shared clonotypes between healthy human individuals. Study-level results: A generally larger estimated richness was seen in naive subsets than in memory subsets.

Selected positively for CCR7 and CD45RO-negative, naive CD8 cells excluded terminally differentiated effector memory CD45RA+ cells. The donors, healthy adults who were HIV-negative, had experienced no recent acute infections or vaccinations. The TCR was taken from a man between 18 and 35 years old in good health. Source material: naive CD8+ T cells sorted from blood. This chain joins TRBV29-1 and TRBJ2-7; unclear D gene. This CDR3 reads CSVDDQDSYEQYF. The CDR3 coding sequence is TGCAGCGTTGATGATCAGGACTCCTACGAGCAGTACTTC.